Shown below are 18 T cell receptor beta chains from a single sample sequenced in a study of blood T cell repertoires in COVID-19 (dated by TCRdb to about 2020). Libraries were prepared through the immunoSEQ multiplex PCR assay. TCRdb took over this immuneACCESS table, retaining in-frame rearrangements with V and J assigned. Such tables are incomplete; in checked studies, under half of the missing clones stem from an unresolved V gene, and the remainder is unexplained. For this sample the table gives fewer than 100,000 clones, of which about four fifths were detected only once. The ten largest account for 11% of the sample. Sequencing used peripheral blood. All receptors come from a man between 50 and 59 years old with acute or convalescent COVID-19.

The chain has TRBV5-1 and TRBJ1-1; 8 nucleotides agree with TRBD1. J lost 1 base, V lost 4 bases, and 6 bases had no gene match. CDR1 SGHRS and CDR2 YFSETQ come from the germline V gene. CDR3 length: 15 residues. Here the CDR3 DNA reads TGCGCCAGCAGCCTCCCCCAGGGGGCGAACACTGAAGCTTTCTTT. This encodes CASSLPQGANTEAFF.

The chain recombines TRBV28 with TRBJ1-5; perhaps TRBD1 as D (6 bases). CDR1 and CDR2 from the germline V gene are MDHEN and SYDVKM. The CDR3 is 15 residues long. V was trimmed by 3 bases and J by 2 bases, leaving 11 bases between them. This CDR3 is CASSLSSGGNQPQHF. The CDR3 coding sequence is TGTGCCAGCAGTTTGTCCTCAGGGGGCAATCAGCCCCAGCATTTT.

This rearrangement joins TRBV27 to TRBJ1-6; a possible D gene is TRBD1 (5 bases). Germline loops: CDR1 MNHEY, CDR2 SMNVEV (reference sequence). The CDR3 spans 14 residues. Deletions cut 3 bases from V and 6 bases from J, with 9 bases between. The CDR3 region has the DNA TGTGCCAGCAGTTTTTGGGGGGGTAATTCACCCCTCCACTTT. Its translation: CASSFWGGNSPLHF.

This chain joins TRBV25-1 and TRBJ1-5; D is unclear. V lost 4 bases to trimming and J lost 3 bases, with 10 bases between them. Germline assignment: CDR1 MGHDK and CDR2 SYGVNS. There are 14 residues in the CDR3. The CDR3 DNA reads TGTGCCAGCAGTGTTACGGGAATCAATCAGCCCCAGCATTTT. This translates into CASSVTGINQPQHF.

The chain couples TRBV28 to TRBJ2-1; 8 positions agree with TRBD1. CDR1 MDHEN and CDR2 SYDVKM come from the germline V gene. V lost 5 bases and J lost 8; bases outside the gene matches: 11. The CDR3 totals 15 residues. CDR3 region: CASSPTADRGYEQFF. CDR3 DNA sequence: TGTGCCAGCAGTCCAACCGCCGACAGGGGCTATGAGCAGTTCTTC.

The chain combines TRBV19 with TRBJ1-2; D possibly corresponds to TRBD1 (6 bases). Trimming cost V 3 bases and J 4 bases, with 9 bases left between them. The CDR3 has 13 amino acids. Germline CDR1 and CDR2: LNHDA and SQIVND (reference sequence). This CDR3 is CASSIRDTYGYTF. The DNA of the CDR3 is TGTGCCAGTAGTATCCGGGACACCTATGGCTACACCTTC.

The V gene is TRBV2, the J gene TRBJ2-6; D gene unclear. The V end was cut by 3 bases, the J end by 6 bases, with 15 bases between. Germline assignment: CDR1 SNHLY and CDR2 FYNNEI. The CDR3 runs 16 residues. CDR3 nucleotides: TGTGCCAGCAGTGAGTCGTCAACAAAGTCGGCCAACGTCCTGACTTTC. Its translation: CASSESSTKSANVLTF.

This clone was recorded once. The junction does not match germline at one end; this may be a read error. The chain recombines TRBV5-4 with TRBJ2-6; 10 bases agree with TRBD1. The length of the CDR3 is 19 residues. In germline, CDR1 is SGHNT, CDR2 YYREEE (reference sequence). The DNA of the CDR3 is TGTGCCAGCACCTTGAAGATGACAGGGGGCCCTCTGGGAGCCAACGTCCTGACTTTC. As protein: CASTLKMTGGPLGANVLTF. The full variable domain, in which reference TRBV5-4 and TRBJ2-6 provide the parts outside the CDR3, is ETGVTQSPTHLIKTRGQQVTLRCSSQSGHNTVSWYQQALGQGPQFIFQYYREEENGRGNFPPRFSGLQFPNYSSELNVNALELDDSALYLCASTLKMTGGPLGANVLTFGAGSRLTVL.

The chain uses TRBV27 and TRBJ1-5; 8 bases line up with TRBD1. Germline V gives CDR1 MNHEY, CDR2 SMNVEV (reference sequence). J gave up 1 base and V 5 bases, and 4 bases lay outside the gene matches. There are 15 residues in the CDR3. The CDR3 region has the DNA TGTGCCAGCAGTCCGAACAGGGGGAGCAATCAGCCCCAGCATTTT. It encodes CASSPNRGSNQPQHF.

The V and J genes are TRBV9 and TRBJ1-1; 9 bases are a match to TRBD1. With V trimmed by 5 bases and J by 3 bases, 5 bases remained unmatched. The CDR3 runs to 14 residues. Looked up from germline, CDR1 is SGDLS and CDR2 is YYNGEE. The CDR3 loop is CASSRDRADTEAFF. CDR3 in DNA: TGTGCCAGCAGTCGGGACAGGGCGGACACTGAAGCTTTCTTT.

The chain recombines TRBV5-1 with TRBJ1-2; TRBD1 might be the D (6 bases). V was clipped by 0 bases and J by 5 bases, with 11 bases between them. CDR1 is SGHRS and CDR2 is YFSETQ in the germline V gene. The CDR3 is made up of 14 amino acids. CDR3 loop: CASSLDQGPYGYTF. In DNA, the CDR3 is TGCGCCAGCAGCTTGGATCAGGGGCCTTATGGCTACACCTTC.

V gene TRBV7-3 combines with J gene TRBJ2-7, with TRBD1 matching over 12 bases. Trimming took 2 bases from V and 7 from J; bases not matched to a gene: 3. This CDR3 contains 14 residues. The germline CDR1 and CDR2 sequences are SGHTA and FQGTGA. The CDR3 DNA reads as TGTGCCAGCAGCTTAGGGACAGGGGGCGGAGAGCAGTACTTC. Translated: CASSLGTGGGEQYF.

The V call is TRBV6-5, the J call TRBJ2-2, with D possibly being TRBD1 (6 bases). This CDR3 is built from 15 residues. In germline, CDR1 is MNHEY, CDR2 SVGAGI. With 5 bases removed from V and 5 bases from J, the gap between germline ends came to 15 bases. In DNA form, the CDR3 reads TGTGCCAGCAGTCCCCCGGGACATAGGACCGGGGAGCTGTTTTTT. It encodes CASSPPGHRTGELFF.

The chain links TRBV15 to TRBJ2-1; no reliable D call. Germline CDR1 is LNHNV and CDR2 is YYDKDF (reference sequence). The CDR3 consists of 13 residues. Trimming removed 8 bases at V and 7 bases at J, with 15 bases between. The CDR3 nucleotides read TGTGCCACCGGAGCCCCCCCTTGGAATGAGCAGTTCTTC. It encodes CATGAPPWNEQFF.

V is TRBV24-1 and J is TRBJ2-1; TRBD2 is a possible D gene (6 bases). Trimming stripped 3 bases from V and 6 bases from J, with 11 bases between. The CDR3 is made up of 14 amino acids. Germline assignment: CDR1 KGHDR and CDR2 SFDVKD. CDR3 bases: TGTGCCACCAGTGATGCACGGGACTCCAATGAGCAGTTCTTC. Amino acid sequence: CATSDARDSNEQFF.

This clone was seen only a few times. The chain has TRBV20-1 and TRBJ1-1; possibly TRBD1 for D (5 bases). The CDR3 is 14 residues long. With 3 bases removed from V and 3 bases from J, the gap between germline ends came to 14 bases. CDR1 is DFQATT and CDR2 is SNEGSKA in the germline V gene (reference sequence). CDR3 sequence: CSASRGLIHTEAFF. In DNA, the CDR3 is TGCAGTGCTAGTAGGGGCCTCATCCACACTGAAGCTTTCTTT.

The chain combines TRBV10-3 with TRBJ1-5, with a possible D match to TRBD1 (6 bases). Per the germline V gene, CDR1 is ENHRY and CDR2 is SYGVKD. Between the trimmed V and J ends, which lost 10 bases and 0 bases, there was a span of 16 bases. The CDR3 contains 15 residues. The DNA of the CDR3 is TGTGCCACCCGGACAGACAACAATAGCAATCAGCCCCAGCATTTT. As protein: CATRTDNNSNQPQHF.

This clone was recorded once. V is TRBV7-9 and J is TRBJ1-1; D is unclear. The CDR3 sequence is 12 residues long. Between the trimmed V and J ends, which lost 6 bases and 5 bases, there was a span of 10 bases. Germline CDR1 is SEHNR and CDR2 is FQNEAQ (reference sequence). As DNA, the CDR3 is TGTGCCAGCAGTGATCCGGGGACTGAAGCTTTCTTT. Protein: CASSDPGTEAFF.